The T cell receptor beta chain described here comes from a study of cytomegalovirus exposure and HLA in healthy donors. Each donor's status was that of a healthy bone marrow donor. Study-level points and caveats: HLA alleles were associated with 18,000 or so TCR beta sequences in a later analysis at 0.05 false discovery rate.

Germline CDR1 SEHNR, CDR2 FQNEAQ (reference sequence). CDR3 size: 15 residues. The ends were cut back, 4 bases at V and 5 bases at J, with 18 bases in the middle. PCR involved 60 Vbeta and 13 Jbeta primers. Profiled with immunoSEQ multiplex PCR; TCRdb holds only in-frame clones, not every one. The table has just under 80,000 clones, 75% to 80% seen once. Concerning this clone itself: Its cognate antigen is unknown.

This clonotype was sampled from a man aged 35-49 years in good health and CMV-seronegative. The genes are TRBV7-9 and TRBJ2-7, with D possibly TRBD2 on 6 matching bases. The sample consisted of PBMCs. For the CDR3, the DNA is TGTGCCAGCAGCTCGACCGGGACTGGGGCCCACGAGCAGTACTTC. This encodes CASSSTGTGAHEQYF.